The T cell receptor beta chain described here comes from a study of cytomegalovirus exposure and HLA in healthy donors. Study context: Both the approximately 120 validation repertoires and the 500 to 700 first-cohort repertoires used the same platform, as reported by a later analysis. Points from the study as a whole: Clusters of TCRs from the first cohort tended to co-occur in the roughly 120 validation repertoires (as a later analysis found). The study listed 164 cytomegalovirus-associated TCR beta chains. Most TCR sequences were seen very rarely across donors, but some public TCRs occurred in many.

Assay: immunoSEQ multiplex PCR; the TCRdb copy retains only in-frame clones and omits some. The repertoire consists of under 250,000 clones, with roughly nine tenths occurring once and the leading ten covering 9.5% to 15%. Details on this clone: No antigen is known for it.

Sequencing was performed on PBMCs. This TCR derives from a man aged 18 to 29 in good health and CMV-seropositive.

The CDR3, as DNA: TGCAGCTATCGCGGGGGTATAAACACTGAAGCTTTCTTT. The encoded protein is CSYRGGINTEAFF. The rearrangement links TRBV29-1 to TRBJ1-1; tentatively, D is TRBD1 (5 bases). The length of the CDR3 is 13 residues. CDR1 is SQVTM and CDR2 is ANQGSEA in the germline V gene. Trimming took off 8 bases at V and 2 bases at J, with 15 bases between the two ends.